This T cell receptor beta chain originates from a study of shared clonotypes between healthy human individuals. Findings and caveats of the study: Across a few donors, naive CD4 shared around 5.3%, naive CD8 around 4%, memory CD4 roughly 2.3%, memory CD8 about 0.4%.

Each replicate PCR on the sorted subsets used 200 ng DNA (about 30,000 T cell genomes). Measured with immunoSEQ multiplex PCR; TCRdb has only the in-frame clones, and not every one. The repertoire holds about 600,000 clones, with 97% as singletons. The CDR3 length is 13 residues. Trimming took off 6 bases at V and 3 bases at J, with 11 bases between the two ends. The germline gives CDR1 LNHDA, CDR2 SQIVND (reference sequence). Comment on this clone: The antigen remains undetermined.

This sequence was found in a young woman in good health. The sequencing sample was made of naive CD4+ T cells sorted from blood. The subset here: CD45RA+ positively selected. The V gene is TRBV19, the J gene TRBJ2-5; D is undetermined. The CDR3 is CASRKTSKETQYF. Written as DNA, the CDR3 is TGTGCCAGTAGAAAGACCAGTAAAGAGACCCAGTACTTC.